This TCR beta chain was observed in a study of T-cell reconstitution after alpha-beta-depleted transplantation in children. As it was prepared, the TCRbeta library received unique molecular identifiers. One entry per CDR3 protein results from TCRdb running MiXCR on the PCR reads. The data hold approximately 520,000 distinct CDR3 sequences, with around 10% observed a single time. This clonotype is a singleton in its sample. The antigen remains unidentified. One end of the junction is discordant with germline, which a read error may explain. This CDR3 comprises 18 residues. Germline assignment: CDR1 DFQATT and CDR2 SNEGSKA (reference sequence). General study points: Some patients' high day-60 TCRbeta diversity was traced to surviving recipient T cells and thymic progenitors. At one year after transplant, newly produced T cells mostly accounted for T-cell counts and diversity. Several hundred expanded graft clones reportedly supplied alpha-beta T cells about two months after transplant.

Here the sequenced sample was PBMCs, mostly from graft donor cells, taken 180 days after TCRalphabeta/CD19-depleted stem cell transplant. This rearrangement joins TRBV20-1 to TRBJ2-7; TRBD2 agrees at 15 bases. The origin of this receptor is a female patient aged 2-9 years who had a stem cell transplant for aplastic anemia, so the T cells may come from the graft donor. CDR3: CCAKVPGLAGGASYEQYF. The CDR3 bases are TGCTGTGCTAAAGTTCCGGGACTAGCGGGAGGTGCGTCCTACGAGCAGTACTTC.